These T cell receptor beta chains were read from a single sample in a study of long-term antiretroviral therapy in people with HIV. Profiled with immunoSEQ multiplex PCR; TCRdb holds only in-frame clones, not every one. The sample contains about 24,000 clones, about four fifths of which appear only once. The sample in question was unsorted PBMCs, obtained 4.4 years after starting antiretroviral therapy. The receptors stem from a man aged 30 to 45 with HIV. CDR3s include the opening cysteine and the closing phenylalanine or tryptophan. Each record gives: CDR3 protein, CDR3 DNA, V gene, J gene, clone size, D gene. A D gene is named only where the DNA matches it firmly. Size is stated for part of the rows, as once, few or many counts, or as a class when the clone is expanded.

cdr3_aa: CASGQRLAGEGTGELFF
cdr3_nt: TGTGCCAGCGGACAGAGACTAGCGGGAGAGGGCACCGGGGAGCTGTTTTTT
v_call: TRBV7-9
j_call: TRBJ2-2
clone_size: -
d_call: TRBD2

cdr3_aa: CASSIVIQTGANYGYTF
cdr3_nt: TGTGCCAGTAGTATTGTTATACAGACAGGAGCTAACTATGGCTACACCTTC
v_call: TRBV19
j_call: TRBJ1-2
clone_size: -
d_call: -

cdr3_aa: CASSPRKESYEQYF
cdr3_nt: TGTGCCAGCAGCCCTAGGAAAGAATCCTACGAGCAGTACTTC
v_call: TRBV5-5
j_call: TRBJ2-7
clone_size: -
d_call: -

cdr3_aa: CASSPLGPGTEAFF
cdr3_nt: TGTGCCAGCAGCCCCCTCGGTCCGGGCACTGAAGCTTTCTTT
v_call: TRBV7-7
j_call: TRBJ1-1
clone_size: -
d_call: -

cdr3_aa: CASSFKGETYNEQFF
cdr3_nt: TGTGCCAGCAGCTTTAAGGGGGAGACCTACAATGAGCAGTTCTTC
v_call: TRBV5-8
j_call: TRBJ2-1
clone_size: -
d_call: -

cdr3_aa: CASSSPSGSLYEQFF
cdr3_nt: TGTGCCAGCAGCTCTCCTAGCGGGAGTCTGTATGAGCAGTTCTTC
v_call: TRBV5-4
j_call: TRBJ2-1
clone_size: once
d_call: TRBD2

cdr3_aa: CASSLDRDGYTF
cdr3_nt: TGCGCCAGCAGCTTGGACAGGGATGGCTACACCTTC
v_call: TRBV5-1
j_call: TRBJ1-2
clone_size: few
d_call: -

cdr3_aa: CASSYSAGIGYTF
cdr3_nt: TGTGCCAGCAGTTACTCGGCAGGGATAGGCTACACCTTC
v_call: TRBV6-6
j_call: TRBJ1-2
clone_size: -
d_call: -

cdr3_aa: CASSREGAGANIRPYGYTF
cdr3_nt: TGCGCCAGCAGCCGGGAAGGGGCGGGGGCAAATATAAGACCCTATGGCTACACCTTC
v_call: TRBV4-1
j_call: TRBJ1-2
clone_size: -
d_call: -

cdr3_aa: CASSQDRNKKAFF
cdr3_nt: TGTGCCAGCAGCCAGGACAGAAATAAAAAAGCTTTCTTT
v_call: TRBV11-3
j_call: TRBJ1-1
clone_size: once
d_call: -

cdr3_aa: CASSMGGEAPQYF
cdr3_nt: TGTGCCAGTTCTATGGGGGGAGAGGCGCCCCAGTACTTC
v_call: TRBV9
j_call: TRBJ2-5
clone_size: -
d_call: -

cdr3_aa: CASSLDRATKEAFF
cdr3_nt: TGTGCCAGCAGCTTAGACCGGGCCACTAAAGAAGCTTTCTTT
v_call: TRBV7-9
j_call: TRBJ1-1
clone_size: -
d_call: -

cdr3_aa: CASSPPGTQTYNEQFF
cdr3_nt: TGTGCCAGCAGCCCCCCGGGAACTCAAACCTACAATGAGCAGTTCTTC
v_call: TRBV7-9
j_call: TRBJ2-1
clone_size: -
d_call: -

cdr3_aa: CASSLTGGPNREQYF
cdr3_nt: TGTGCCAGCAGTTTGACAGGGGGCCCCAATCGCGAGCAGTACTTC
v_call: TRBV27
j_call: TRBJ2-7
clone_size: -
d_call: TRBD1

cdr3_aa: CASSQPSTGGFEKLFF
cdr3_nt: TGCGCCAGCAGCCAGCCTTCGACAGGGGGTTTTGAAAAACTGTTTTTT
v_call: TRBV4-1
j_call: TRBJ1-4
clone_size: -
d_call: TRBD1

cdr3_aa: CASSSLAEGGTEKLFF
cdr3_nt: TGTGCCAGCAGTTCCCTCGCGGAGGGAGGTACTGAAAAACTGTTTTTT
v_call: TRBV6-5
j_call: TRBJ1-4
clone_size: -
d_call: -

cdr3_aa: CASSLRGGSDTEAFF
cdr3_nt: TGTGCCAGCAGCTTACGAGGGGGCTCTGACACTGAAGCTTTCTTT
v_call: TRBV7-2
j_call: TRBJ1-1
clone_size: -
d_call: TRBD1

cdr3_aa: CASSFRGTFYGYTF
cdr3_nt: TGTGCCAGCAGTTTTCGGGGAACGTTCTATGGCTACACCTTC
v_call: TRBV27
j_call: TRBJ1-2
clone_size: -
d_call: -

cdr3_aa: CATEGSLGGGPQFF
cdr3_nt: TGTGCCACCGAAGGGTCATTAGGCGGGGGGCCGCAGTTCTTC
v_call: TRBV27
j_call: TRBJ2-1
clone_size: few
d_call: TRBD2

cdr3_aa: CASSLLGESSYNEQFF
cdr3_nt: TGTGCCAGCAGCCTCCTCGGGGAGAGCTCCTACAATGAGCAGTTCTTC
v_call: TRBV7-8
j_call: TRBJ2-1
clone_size: once
d_call: -

cdr3_aa: CASSLTPTGGNYYEQYF
cdr3_nt: TGTGCCAGCAGCTTAACCCCGACAGGGGGGAACTACTACGAGCAGTACTTC
v_call: TRBV7-6
j_call: TRBJ2-7
clone_size: -
d_call: TRBD1

cdr3_aa: CASSLTRDRVDEQYF
cdr3_nt: TGTGCCAGCAGCCTTACCCGGGACAGGGTAGACGAGCAGTACTTC
v_call: TRBV7-9
j_call: TRBJ2-7
clone_size: once
d_call: TRBD1

cdr3_aa: CASSLTGQGEKLFF
cdr3_nt: TGTGCCAGCAGCTTAACCGGACAGGGAGAAAAACTGTTTTTT
v_call: TRBV7-9
j_call: TRBJ1-4
clone_size: -
d_call: TRBD1

cdr3_aa: CASTPGGFTGELFF
cdr3_nt: TGTGCCAGTACCCCGGGAGGTTTCACCGGGGAGCTGTTTTTT
v_call: TRBV19
j_call: TRBJ2-2
clone_size: few
d_call: TRBD2

cdr3_aa: CASSSYYTEAFF
cdr3_nt: TGTGCCAGCAGCTCCTATTACACTGAAGCTTTCTTT
v_call: TRBV11-2
j_call: TRBJ1-1
clone_size: -
d_call: -

cdr3_aa: CASRDRDRNYGYTF
cdr3_nt: TGTGCCAGTAGGGACAGGGATAGGAACTATGGCTACACCTTC
v_call: TRBV19
j_call: TRBJ1-2
clone_size: few
d_call: TRBD1

cdr3_aa: CASSLGGTGELFF
cdr3_nt: TGTGCCAGCAGCTTAGGAGGAACCGGGGAGCTGTTTTTT
v_call: TRBV11-2
j_call: TRBJ2-2
clone_size: once
d_call: -

cdr3_aa: CATSRDTNYGYTF
cdr3_nt: TGTGCCACCAGCAGAGATACTAACTATGGCTACACCTTC
v_call: TRBV15
j_call: TRBJ1-2
clone_size: -
d_call: -

cdr3_aa: CATSPGQGPYEQYF
cdr3_nt: TGTGCCACCTCACCCGGACAGGGCCCCTACGAGCAGTACTTC
v_call: TRBV15
j_call: TRBJ2-7
clone_size: -
d_call: TRBD1

cdr3_aa: CASSQEDRGNYGYTF
cdr3_nt: TGTGCCAGCAGTCAGGAGGACAGGGGCAACTATGGCTACACCTTC
v_call: TRBV6-4
j_call: TRBJ1-2
clone_size: once
d_call: TRBD1

cdr3_aa: CASSEESGKNIQYF
cdr3_nt: TGTGCCAGCAGTGAAGAGAGTGGTAAAAACATTCAGTACTTC
v_call: TRBV25-1
j_call: TRBJ2-4
clone_size: -
d_call: -

cdr3_aa: CASSAREGTNEKLFF
cdr3_nt: TGTGCTAGCAGCGCCAGGGAGGGGACTAATGAAAAACTGTTTTTT
v_call: TRBV7-7
j_call: TRBJ1-4
clone_size: -
d_call: -

cdr3_aa: CASSEPNTEAFF
cdr3_nt: TGTGCCAGCAGTGAGCCGAACACTGAAGCTTTCTTT
v_call: TRBV6-1
j_call: TRBJ1-1
clone_size: -
d_call: -

cdr3_aa: CASGLPYRAGNTEAFF
cdr3_nt: TGTGCTAGTGGTTTACCCTACAGGGCTGGCAACACTGAAGCTTTCTTT
v_call: TRBV12-5
j_call: TRBJ1-1
clone_size: -
d_call: -

cdr3_aa: CASSMSGGTGELFF
cdr3_nt: TGTGCCAGTAGTATGTCAGGGGGCACCGGGGAGCTGTTTTTT
v_call: TRBV19
j_call: TRBJ2-2
clone_size: -
d_call: TRBD1